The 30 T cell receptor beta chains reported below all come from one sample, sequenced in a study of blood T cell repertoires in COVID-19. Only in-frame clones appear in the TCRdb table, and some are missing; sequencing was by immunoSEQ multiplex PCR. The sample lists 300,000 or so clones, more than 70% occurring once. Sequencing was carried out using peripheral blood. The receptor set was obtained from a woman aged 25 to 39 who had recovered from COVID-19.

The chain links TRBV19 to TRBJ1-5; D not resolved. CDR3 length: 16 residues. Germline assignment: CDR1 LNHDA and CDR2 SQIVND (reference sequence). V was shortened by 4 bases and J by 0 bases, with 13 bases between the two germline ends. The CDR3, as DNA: TGTGCCAGTAGTACGGTTTGGGCATATAGCAATCAGCCCCAGCATTTT. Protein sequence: CASSTVWAYSNQPQHF. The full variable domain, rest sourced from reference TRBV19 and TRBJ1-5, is DGGITQSPKYLFRKEGQNVTLSCEQNLNHDAMYWYRQDPGQGLRLIYYSQIVNDFQKGDIAEGYSVSREKKESFPLTVTSAQKNPTAFYLCASSTVWAYSNQPQHFGDGTRLSIL.

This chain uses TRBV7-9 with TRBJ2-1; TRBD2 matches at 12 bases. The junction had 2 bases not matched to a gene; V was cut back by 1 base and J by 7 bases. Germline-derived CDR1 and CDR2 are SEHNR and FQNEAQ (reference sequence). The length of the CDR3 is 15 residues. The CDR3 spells CASSLGTSGVNEQFF. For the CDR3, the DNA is TGTGCCAGCAGCTTAGGGACTAGCGGGGTGAATGAGCAGTTCTTC.

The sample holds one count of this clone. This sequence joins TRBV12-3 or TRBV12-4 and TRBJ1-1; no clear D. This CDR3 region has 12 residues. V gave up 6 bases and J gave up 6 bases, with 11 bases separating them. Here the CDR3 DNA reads TGTGCCAGCAGCGGAGGCGAGTCTGAAGCTTTCTTT. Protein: CASSGGESEAFF.

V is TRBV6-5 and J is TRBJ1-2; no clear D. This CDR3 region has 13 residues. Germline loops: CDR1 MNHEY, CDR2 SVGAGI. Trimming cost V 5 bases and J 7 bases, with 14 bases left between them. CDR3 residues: CASSLNPFGGYTF. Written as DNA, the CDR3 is TGTGCCAGCAGTCTGAACCCTTTCGGTGGCTACACCTTC.

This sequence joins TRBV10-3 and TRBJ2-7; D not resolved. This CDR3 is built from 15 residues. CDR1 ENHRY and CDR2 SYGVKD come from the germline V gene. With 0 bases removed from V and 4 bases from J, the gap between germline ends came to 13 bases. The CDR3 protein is CAISESLGVGYEQYF. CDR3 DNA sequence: TGTGCCATCAGTGAGTCGTTGGGTGTCGGGTACGAGCAGTACTTC.

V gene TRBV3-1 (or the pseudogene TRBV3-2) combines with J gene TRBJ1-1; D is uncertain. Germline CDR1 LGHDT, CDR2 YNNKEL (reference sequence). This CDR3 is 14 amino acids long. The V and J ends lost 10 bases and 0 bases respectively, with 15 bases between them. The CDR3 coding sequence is TGTGCCACCGGGAAGGTCGCGGTGAACACTGAAGCTTTCTTT. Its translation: CATGKVAVNTEAFF.

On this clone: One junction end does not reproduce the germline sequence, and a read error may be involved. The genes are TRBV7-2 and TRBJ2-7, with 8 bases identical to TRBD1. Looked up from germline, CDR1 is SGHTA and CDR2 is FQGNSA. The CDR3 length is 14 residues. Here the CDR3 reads CASSLKSSAGGCSF. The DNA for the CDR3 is TGTGCCAGCAGCTTAAAATCCTCGGCAGGGGGCTGCTCCTTC.

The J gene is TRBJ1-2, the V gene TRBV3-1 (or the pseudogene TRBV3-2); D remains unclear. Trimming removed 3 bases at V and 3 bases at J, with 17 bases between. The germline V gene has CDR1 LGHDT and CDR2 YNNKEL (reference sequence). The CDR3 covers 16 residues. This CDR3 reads CASSHKEVRRHYGYTF. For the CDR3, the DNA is TGTGCCAGCAGCCACAAAGAGGTTAGAAGGCACTATGGCTACACCTTC.

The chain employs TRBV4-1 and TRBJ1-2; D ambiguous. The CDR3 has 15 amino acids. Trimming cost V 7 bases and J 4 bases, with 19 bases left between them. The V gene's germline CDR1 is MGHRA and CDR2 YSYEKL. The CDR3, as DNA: TGCGCCAGCACCTCCGGGATCCTTTTTTCCTATGGCTACACCTTC. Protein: CASTSGILFSYGYTF.

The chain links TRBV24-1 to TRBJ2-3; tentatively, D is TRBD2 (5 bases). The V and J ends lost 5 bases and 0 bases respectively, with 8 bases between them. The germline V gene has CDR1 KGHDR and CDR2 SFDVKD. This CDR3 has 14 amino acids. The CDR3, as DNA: TGTGCCACCAGTGGAGGGTTAAGCACAGATACGCAGTATTTT. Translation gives CATSGGLSTDTQYF.

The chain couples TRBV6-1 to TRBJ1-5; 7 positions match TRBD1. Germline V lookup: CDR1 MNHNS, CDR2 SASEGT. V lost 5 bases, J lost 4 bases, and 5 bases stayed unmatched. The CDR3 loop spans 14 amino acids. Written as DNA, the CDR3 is TGTGCCAGCAGTTCCCAGGGGGGAAATCAGCCCCAGCATTTT. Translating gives CASSSQGGNQPQHF.

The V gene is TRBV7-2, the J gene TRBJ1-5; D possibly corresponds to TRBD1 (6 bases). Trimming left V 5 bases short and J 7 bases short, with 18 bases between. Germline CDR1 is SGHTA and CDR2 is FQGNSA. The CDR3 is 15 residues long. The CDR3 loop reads CASSLSGGQGQPQHF. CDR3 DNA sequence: TGTGCCAGCAGCCTGAGTGGGGGACAAGGCCAGCCCCAGCATTTT.

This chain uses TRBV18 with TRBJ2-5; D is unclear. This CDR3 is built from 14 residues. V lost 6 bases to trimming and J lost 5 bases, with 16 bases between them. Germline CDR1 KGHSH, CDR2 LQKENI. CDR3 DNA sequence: TGTGCCAGCTCGGCGCGTGTCGCCGGGGAGACCCAGTACTTC. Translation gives CASSARVAGETQYF.

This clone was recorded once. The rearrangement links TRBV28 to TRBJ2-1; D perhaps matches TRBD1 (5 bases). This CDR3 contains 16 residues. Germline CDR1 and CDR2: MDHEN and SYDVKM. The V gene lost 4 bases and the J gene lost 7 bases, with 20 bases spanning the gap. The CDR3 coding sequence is TGTGCCAGCAGTTCTATAGACAGAAAGGAGTTAAATGAGCAGTTCTTC. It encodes CASSSIDRKELNEQFF.

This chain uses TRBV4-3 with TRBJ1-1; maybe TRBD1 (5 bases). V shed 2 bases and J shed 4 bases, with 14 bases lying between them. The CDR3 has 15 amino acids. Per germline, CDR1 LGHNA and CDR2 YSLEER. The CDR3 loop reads CASSQYSGGGTEAFF. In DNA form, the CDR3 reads TGCGCCAGCAGCCAATATTCCGGGGGGGGCACTGAAGCTTTCTTT.

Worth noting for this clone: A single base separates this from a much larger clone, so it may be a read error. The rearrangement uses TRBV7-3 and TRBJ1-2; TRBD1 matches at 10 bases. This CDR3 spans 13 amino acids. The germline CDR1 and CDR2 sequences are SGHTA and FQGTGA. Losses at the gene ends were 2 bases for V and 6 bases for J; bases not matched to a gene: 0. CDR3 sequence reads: CASSLGTGDGYTF. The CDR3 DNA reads TGTGCCAGCAGCTTAGGGACAGGGGATGGCTACACCTTC.

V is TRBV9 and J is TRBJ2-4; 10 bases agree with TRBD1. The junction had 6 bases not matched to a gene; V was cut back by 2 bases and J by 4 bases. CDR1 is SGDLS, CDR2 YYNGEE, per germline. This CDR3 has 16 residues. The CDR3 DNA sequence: TGTGCCAGCAGCGTTTCTAGGACAGGGGGGAAAAACATTCAGTACTTC. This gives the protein CASSVSRTGGKNIQYF.

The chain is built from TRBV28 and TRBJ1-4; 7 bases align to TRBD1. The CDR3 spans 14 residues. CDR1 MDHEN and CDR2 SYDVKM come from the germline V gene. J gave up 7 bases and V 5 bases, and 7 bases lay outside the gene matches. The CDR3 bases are TGTGCCAGCAGTCCAGGGACAGACCCTGAAAAACTGTTTTTT. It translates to CASSPGTDPEKLFF.

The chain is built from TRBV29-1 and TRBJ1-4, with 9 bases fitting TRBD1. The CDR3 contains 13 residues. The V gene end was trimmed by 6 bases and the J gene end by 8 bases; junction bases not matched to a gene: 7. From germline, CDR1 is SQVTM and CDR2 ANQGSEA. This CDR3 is CSVTGGSDEKLFF. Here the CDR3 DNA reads TGCAGCGTGACAGGGGGGTCTGACGAAAAACTGTTTTTT.

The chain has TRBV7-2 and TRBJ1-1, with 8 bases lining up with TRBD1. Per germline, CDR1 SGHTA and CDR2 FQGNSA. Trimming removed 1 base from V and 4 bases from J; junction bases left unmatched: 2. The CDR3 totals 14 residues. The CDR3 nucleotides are TGTGCCAGCAGCTTAGAAGGACAGGGCACTGAAGCTTTCTTT. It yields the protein CASSLEGQGTEAFF.

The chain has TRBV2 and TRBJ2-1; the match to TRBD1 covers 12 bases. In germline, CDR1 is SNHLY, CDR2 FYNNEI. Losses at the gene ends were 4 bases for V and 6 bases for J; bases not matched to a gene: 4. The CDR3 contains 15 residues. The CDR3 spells CASSVRDRGLNEQFF. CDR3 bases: TGTGCCAGCAGTGTTCGGGACAGGGGGCTCAATGAGCAGTTCTTC.

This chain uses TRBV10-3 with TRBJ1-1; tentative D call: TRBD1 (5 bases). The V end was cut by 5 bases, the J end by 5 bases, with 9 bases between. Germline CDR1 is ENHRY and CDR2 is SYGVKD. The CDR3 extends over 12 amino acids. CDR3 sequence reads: CAISPKGTEAFF. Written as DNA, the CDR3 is TGTGCCATCAGTCCAAAGGGGACTGAAGCTTTCTTT.

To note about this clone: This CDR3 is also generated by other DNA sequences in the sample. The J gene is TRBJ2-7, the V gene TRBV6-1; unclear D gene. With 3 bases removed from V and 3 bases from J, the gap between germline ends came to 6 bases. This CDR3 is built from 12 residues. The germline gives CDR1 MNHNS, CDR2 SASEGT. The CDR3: CASSEAGYEQYF. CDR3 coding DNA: TGTGCCAGCAGTGAGGCAGGCTACGAGCAGTACTTC.

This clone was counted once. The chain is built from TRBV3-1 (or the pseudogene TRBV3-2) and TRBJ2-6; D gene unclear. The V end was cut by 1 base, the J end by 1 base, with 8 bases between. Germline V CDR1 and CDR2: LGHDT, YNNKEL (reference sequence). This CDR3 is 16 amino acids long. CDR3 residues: CASSQAPGSGANVLTF. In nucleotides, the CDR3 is TGTGCCAGCAGCCAAGCTCCAGGATCTGGGGCCAACGTCCTGACTTTC.

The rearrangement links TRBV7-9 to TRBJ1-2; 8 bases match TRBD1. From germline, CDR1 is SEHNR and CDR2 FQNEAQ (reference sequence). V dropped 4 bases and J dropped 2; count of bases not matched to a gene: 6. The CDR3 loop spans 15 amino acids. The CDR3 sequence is CASSSWDRPNYGYTF. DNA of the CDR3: TGTGCCAGCAGCTCTTGGGACAGGCCGAACTATGGCTACACCTTC.

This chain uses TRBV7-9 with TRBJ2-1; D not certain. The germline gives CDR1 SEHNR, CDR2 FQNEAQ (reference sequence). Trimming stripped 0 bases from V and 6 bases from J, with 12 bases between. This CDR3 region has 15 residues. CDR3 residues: CASSLAAGRLNEQFF. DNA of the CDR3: TGTGCCAGCAGCTTAGCTGCTGGCAGACTCAATGAGCAGTTCTTC.

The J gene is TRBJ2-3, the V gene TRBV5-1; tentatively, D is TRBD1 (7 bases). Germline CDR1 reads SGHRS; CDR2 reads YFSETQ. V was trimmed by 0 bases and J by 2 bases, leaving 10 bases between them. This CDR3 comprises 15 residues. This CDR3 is CASSLGGTATDTQYF. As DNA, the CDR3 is TGCGCCAGCAGCTTGGGCGGGACAGCCACAGATACGCAGTATTTT.

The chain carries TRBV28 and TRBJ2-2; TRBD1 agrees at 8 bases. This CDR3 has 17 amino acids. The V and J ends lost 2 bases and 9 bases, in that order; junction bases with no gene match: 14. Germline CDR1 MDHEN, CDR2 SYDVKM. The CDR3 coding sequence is TGTGCCAGCAGTTTAGCCCCGGACAGGGCTGAGGTAAGGGAGCTGTTTTTT. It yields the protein CASSLAPDRAEVRELFF.

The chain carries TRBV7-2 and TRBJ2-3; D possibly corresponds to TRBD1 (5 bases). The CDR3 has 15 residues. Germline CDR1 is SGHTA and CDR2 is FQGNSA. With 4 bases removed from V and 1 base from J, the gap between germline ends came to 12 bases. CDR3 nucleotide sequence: TGTGCCAGCAGCTCCCGCAGGGAACGCACAGATACGCAGTATTTT. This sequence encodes CASSSRRERTDTQYF.

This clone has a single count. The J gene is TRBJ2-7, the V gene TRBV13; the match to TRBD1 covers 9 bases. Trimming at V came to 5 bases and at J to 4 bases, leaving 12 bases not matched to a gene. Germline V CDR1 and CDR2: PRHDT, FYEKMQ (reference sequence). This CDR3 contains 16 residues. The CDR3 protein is CASSLQGAPTWYEQYF. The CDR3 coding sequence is TGTGCCAGCAGCCTACAGGGGGCGCCCACATGGTACGAGCAGTACTTC. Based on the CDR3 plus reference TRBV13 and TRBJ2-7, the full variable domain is AAGVIQSPRHLIKEKRETATLKCYPIPRHDTVYWYQQGPGQDPQFLISFYEKMQSDKGSIPDRFSAQQFSDYHSELNMSSLELGDSALYFCASSLQGAPTWYEQYFGPGTRLTVT.